These T cell receptor beta chains were read from a single sample in a study of blood T cell repertoires in COVID-19. This table comes from immunoSEQ multiplex PCR, and its TCRdb copy is limited to in-frame clones, with some not included. The sample includes about 250,000 clones, around 81% seen only once; the top ten take around 6.4%. Specimen: peripheral blood. These receptors were obtained from a woman in her sixties with active or convalescent COVID-19. Each CDR3 is given with its conserved first and last residue. A D gene is named only where the DNA matches it firmly. Some rows have no size entry. The others give once, few or many, or a class for an expanded clone.

j_gene,d_gene,len,v_gene,abundance,CDR3nt,CDR3aa
TRBJ2-3,-,17,TRBV7-9,-,TGTGCCAGCACCTCAACCGGAGGGAACAAGTGGGCAGATACGCAGTATTTT,CASTSTGGNKWADTQYF
TRBJ2-3,TRBD2,14,TRBV10-1,once,TGCGCCAGCAGTGAGAGGGAGGGGACAGATACGCAGTATTTT,CASSEREGTDTQYF
TRBJ2-1,TRBD2,17,TRBV15,once,TGTGCCACCAGCAGAAGCTTGACTAGCGGTCCCTACAATGAGCAGTTCTTC,CATSRSLTSGPYNEQFF
TRBJ1-2,-,14,TRBV18,-,TGTGCCAGCTCAAGATCCGGAGATAACTATGGCTACACCTTC,CASSRSGDNYGYTF
TRBJ2-2,TRBD2,14,TRBV27,many,TGTGCCAGTGCCTTAGCGGGAGGGACCGGGGAGCTGTTTTTT,CASALAGGTGELFF
TRBJ2-1,-,15,TRBV2,-,TGTGCCAGCAGGCGACAGACGAGCTCCTACAATGAGCAGTTCTTC,CASRRQTSSYNEQFF
TRBJ1-1,-,16,TRBV7-6,-,TGTGCCAGCAGCTTAGAACTCGGACAGTCCTACACTGAAGCTTTCTTT,CASSLELGQSYTEAFF
TRBJ2-5,TRBD1,15,TRBV7-7,-,TGTGCTAGCAGCTTTGGGGCAGGGGGACAAGAGACCCAGTACTTC,CASSFGAGGQETQYF
TRBJ1-2,-,15,TRBV11-3,-,TGTGCCAGCAGCTTAAACGGCGGGAATAACTATGGCTACACCTTC,CASSLNGGNNYGYTF
TRBJ2-1,TRBD2,15,TRBV15,-,TGTGCCACCAGCACTTCCCTAGCGGGAGTACATGAGCAGTTCTTC,CATSTSLAGVHEQFF
TRBJ2-5,TRBD2,16,TRBV5-8,-,TGTGCCAGCAGCTTAACTAGCGGCGAGCGGGGAGAGACCCAGTACTTC,CASSLTSGERGETQYF
TRBJ2-2,TRBD2,16,TRBV11-2,-,TGTGCCAGCAGCTTATTCGGGGGGGGTGACACCGGGGAGCTGTTTTTT,CASSLFGGGDTGELFF
TRBJ2-2,-,16,TRBV4-1,-,TGCGCCAGCAGCCAACTCTACCTACCGTACACCGGGGAGCTGTTTTTT,CASSQLYLPYTGELFF
TRBJ2-4,-,12,TRBV3-1/TRBV3-2,once,TGTGCCAGCAGCCAACAGGGAAACATTCAGTACTTC,CASSQQGNIQYF
TRBJ1-3,-,15,TRBV7-9,few,TGTGCCAGCAGCTTAGATGGAGGGTACGGAAACACCATATATTTT,CASSLDGGYGNTIYF
TRBJ2-3,-,14,TRBV29-1,-,TGCAGCGTTGAAGAGGGGGGTTACACAGATACGCAGTATTTT,CSVEEGGYTDTQYF
TRBJ1-5,-,12,TRBV19,-,TGTGCCAGTAACATCCTGGATCAGCCCCAGCATTTT,CASNILDQPQHF
TRBJ2-5,TRBD1,15,TRBV18,-,TGTGCCAGCTCACTCACCGGGACAGGCCAAGAGACCCAGTACTTC,CASSLTGTGQETQYF
TRBJ2-7,-,13,TRBV11-2,-,TGTGCCAGCAGCCCGACTAGCTCCTACGAGCAGTACTTC,CASSPTSSYEQYF
TRBJ2-5,TRBD2,16,TRBV4-1,-,TGCGCCAGCAGCCAAATCCAGCGGGGGGGAGCAGAGACCCAGTACTTC,CASSQIQRGGAETQYF
TRBJ1-4,-,15,TRBV28,-,TGTGCCAGCACCTTAGGGGGGGCTGCTAATGAAAAACTGTTTTTT,CASTLGGAANEKLFF
TRBJ2-1,TRBD2,19,TRBV3-1/TRBV3-2,-,TGTGCCAGCAGCCCACGAGGGGTTGGACTAGCGGGTATGGTCAATGAGCAGTTCTTC,CASSPRGVGLAGMVNEQFF
TRBJ1-2,TRBD1,14,TRBV6-1,-,TGTGCCAGCAGTGAAACCCGAGGGGGCCGGGGCTACACCTTC,CASSETRGGRGYTF
TRBJ2-3,TRBD1,16,TRBV19,-,TGTGCCAGTAGTATTGTCCGGTACAGGGGTGTAGATACGCAGTATTTT,CASSIVRYRGVDTQYF
TRBJ1-1,-,15,TRBV3-1/TRBV3-2,-,TGTGCCAGCAGCCAATCGGGAGGCGGGGACACTGAAGCTTTCTTT,CASSQSGGGDTEAFF
TRBJ1-4,-,13,TRBV6-2/TRBV6-3,-,TGTGCCAGCAGTTATCAACGATTTCGGGTCGGATCTTTT,CASSYQRFRVGSF
TRBJ1-5,TRBD1,16,TRBV30,-,TGTGCCTGGAGTCTCAGTGGACAGGGAGGCAATCAGCCCCAGCATTTT,CAWSLSGQGGNQPQHF
TRBJ1-5,TRBD1,15,TRBV11-3,-,TGTGCCAGCAGCCCCGGGACAGGGGTTAATCAGCCCCAGCATTTT,CASSPGTGVNQPQHF
TRBJ2-7,TRBD2,16,TRBV9,-,TGTGCCAGCAGCCCGAGAGGGAATAGCGGGATAGCCGAGCAGTACTTC,CASSPRGNSGIAEQYF
TRBJ1-2,-,13,TRBV9,-,TGTGCCAGCAGCGTAGATGAGTCTTATGGCTACACCTTC,CASSVDESYGYTF
TRBJ2-1,TRBD2,14,TRBV5-4,once,TGTGCCAGTGAAGGGACTAGCGGGAGGAATGAGCAGTTCTTC,CASEGTSGRNEQFF
TRBJ2-1,TRBD2,15,TRBV18,-,TGTGCCAGCTCACCGGGGACTAGCCGATTCAATGAGCAGTTCTTC,CASSPGTSRFNEQFF
TRBJ2-1,-,13,TRBV6-5,few,TGTGCCAGCCGGGACTTAGCGATACATGAGCAGTTCTTC,CASRDLAIHEQFF
TRBJ1-6,-,15,TRBV7-2,-,TGTGCCAGCAGCTTTGCTACAGGGAATAATTCACCCCTCCACTTT,CASSFATGNNSPLHF
TRBJ1-2,-,13,TRBV7-9,-,TGTGCCAGCAGCTCGGACAGTATCTATGGCTACACCTTC,CASSSDSIYGYTF
TRBJ2-3,-,15,TRBV7-9,-,TGTGCCAGCAGCTTCAACCGGGGTGGGGCAGATACGCAGTATTTT,CASSFNRGGADTQYF
TRBJ2-1,-,15,TRBV4-1,-,TGCGCCAGCAGCCAGGGCACGGGAGAGGGAAATGAGCAGTTCTTC,CASSQGTGEGNEQFF
TRBJ1-3,TRBD1,15,TRBV5-1,-,TGCGCCAGCAGCTTGGAACACAGGGGGCTGGACACCATATATTTT,CASSLEHRGLDTIYF
TRBJ1-1,TRBD1,18,TRBV7-8,-,TGTGCCAGCAGCCTGAGACAGGGGTCCCTCCGGATGAACACTGAAGCTTTCTTT,CASSLRQGSLRMNTEAFF
TRBJ2-7,-,16,TRBV5-1,-,TGCGCCAGCAGCTGGGAAACCGGGACACCCCCGGGGGAGCAGTACTTC,CASSWETGTPPGEQYF
TRBJ2-1,TRBD2,15,TRBV11-3,-,TGTGCCAGCAGTTGGGCTAGCGGGACCTACAATGAGCAGTTCTTC,CASSWASGTYNEQFF
TRBJ1-6,-,13,TRBV7-9,-,TGTGCCAGCAAAGGGGAGCGGGGCTCACCCCTCCACTTT,CASKGERGSPLHF
TRBJ2-2,-,12,TRBV27,-,TGTGCCAGCAGCCAGACGGGCGGGGAGCTGTTTTTT,CASSQTGGELFF
TRBJ2-1,-,16,TRBV20-1,-,TGCAGTGCTAGTGAACCCCGAGGGACTGCCGGTAATGAGCAGTTCTTC,CSASEPRGTAGNEQFF
TRBJ2-7,TRBD1,15,TRBV6-6,-,TGTGCCAGCAGTTCTGGACAGGGGGTAACCTACGAGCAGTACTTC,CASSSGQGVTYEQYF
TRBJ2-2,-,16,TRBV28,-,TGTGCCAGCAGTCCTCCTCCAAGCTGGAACACCGGGGAGCTGTTTTTT,CASSPPPSWNTGELFF
TRBJ1-2,TRBD1,16,TRBV11-2,-,TGTGCCAGCAGCCTAGACAGGGAAACCTTTAACTATGGCTACACCTTC,CASSLDRETFNYGYTF
TRBJ1-4,TRBD1,16,TRBV10-2,-,TGCGCCAGCAGTGATCCAGGACAGGGGGCCGCGGAAAAACTGTTTTTT,CASSDPGQGAAEKLFF
TRBJ1-2,-,14,TRBV4-1,-,TGCGCCAGCAGCCAACAGGGTTCTAACTATGGCTACACCTTC,CASSQQGSNYGYTF
TRBJ2-3,-,13,TRBV10-3,-,TGTGCCATCAGTGTAGGGAGAACAGATACGCAGTATTTT,CAISVGRTDTQYF
TRBJ2-3,-,13,TRBV4-2,once,TGTGCCAGCAGCCAGACTTTCACAGATACGCAGTATTTT,CASSQTFTDTQYF
TRBJ1-5,TRBD1,15,TRBV28,-,TGTGCCAGCAGTTTCCGCAGGGGGGAGGTTCAGCCCCAGCATTTT,CASSFRRGEVQPQHF
TRBJ2-5,TRBD2,19,TRBV4-1,-,TGCGCCAGCATGCGCAGACACCTCGATCGACTAGCGGGGGGTCAGACCCAGTACTTC,CASMRRHLDRLAGGQTQYF
TRBJ2-7,-,13,TRBV3-1/TRBV3-2,once,TGTGCCAGCAGCCAAGATAGGGGCAGGGAGCAGTACTTC,CASSQDRGREQYF
TRBJ1-2,-,14,TRBV3-1/TRBV3-2,-,TGTGCCAGCAGCCAAGACAGGCGAAACTATGGCTACACCTTC,CASSQDRRNYGYTF